These 6 T cell receptor beta chains originate from one sample sequenced in a study of T cell repertoires in cytomegalovirus infection. TCRdb reprocessed the reads with MiXCR, giving one entry per CDR3 protein. The sample lists 150,000 to 200,000 distinct CDR3 sequences, about an eighth occurring once. The sequenced sample was PBMCs. All receptors come from a human donor in good health (CMV status not recorded). Some clones in this sample may be carry-over from other donors' samples.

This clonotype was picked up a small number of times. The genes are TRBV25-1 and TRBJ1-2; D unresolved. V was shortened by 4 bases and J by 8 bases, with 14 bases between the two germline ends. The CDR3 has 13 residues. Germline assignment: CDR1 MGHDK and CDR2 SYGVNS. The CDR3 here is CASSVGSFAGYTF. Here the CDR3 DNA reads TGTGCCAGCAGTGTAGGGTCCTTTGCGGGCTACACCTTC.

The genes are TRBV7-9 and TRBJ2-3, with D possibly TRBD2 on 5 matching bases. The CDR3 loop spans 16 amino acids. Trimming pared 5 bases from V and 0 bases from J, leaving 15 bases between. Germline V gene data show CDR1 as SEHNR and CDR2 as FQNEAQ (reference sequence). The DNA of the CDR3 is TGTGCCAGCAGCCCCCCAGGCCGGGATAGCACAGATACGCAGTATTTT. This encodes CASSPPGRDSTDTQYF.

This clonotype was recorded many times. The V call is TRBV2, the J call TRBJ2-1, with TRBD1 matching 7 bases. The germline gives CDR1 SNHLY, CDR2 FYNNEI. This CDR3 has 13 amino acids. The V gene end was trimmed by 9 bases and the J gene end by 1 base; junction bases not matched to a gene: 3. This CDR3 is CARETGSYNEQFF. The CDR3 region has the DNA TGTGCCAGAGAGACAGGGTCCTACAATGAGCAGTTCTTC.

This clonotype occurred many times. This chain joins TRBV7-2 and TRBJ2-7, with 11 bases aligning to TRBD2. The CDR3 extends over 16 amino acids. The trim removed 0 bases at V and 3 bases at J, leaving 4 bases unmatched. Per the germline V gene, CDR1 is SGHTA and CDR2 is FQGNSA. CDR3: CASSLAEGTSGYEQYF. CDR3 bases: TGTGCCAGCAGCTTAGCGGAGGGGACTAGCGGCTACGAGCAGTACTTC. The full variable domain, rest sourced from reference TRBV7-2 and TRBJ2-7, is GAGVSQSPSNKVTEKGKDVELRCDPISGHTALYWYRQSLGQGLEFLIYFQGNSAPDKSGLPSDRFSAERTGGSVSTLTIQRTQQEDSAVYLCASSLAEGTSGYEQYFGPGTRLTVT.

This clonotype was observed many times. The genes are TRBV18 and TRBJ1-1; 8 bases align to TRBD1. Germline CDR1 reads KGHSH; CDR2 reads LQKENI. J was trimmed by 5 bases and V by 2 bases; bases with no gene match: 7. The CDR3 is made up of 15 amino acids. The CDR3: CASSPSAQGGTEAFF. The DNA for the CDR3 is TGTGCCAGCTCACCATCGGCACAGGGGGGGACTGAAGCTTTCTTT.

The rearrangement joins TRBV28 to TRBJ2-6; D call uncertain. Trimming removed 2 bases from V and 2 bases from J, with 13 bases in between. The length of the CDR3 is 17 residues. Germline lookup yields CDR1 MDHEN and CDR2 SYDVKM. CDR3 residues: CASSLGVRSTGANVLTF. The CDR3 DNA is TGTGCCAGCAGTTTAGGAGTAAGGTCCACTGGGGCCAACGTCCTGACTTTC.